This entry features one T cell receptor beta chain sequence. Its antigen remains unidentified. This sample was taken from a study of cytomegalovirus exposure and HLA in healthy donors. Amplification used 60 Vbeta primers and 13 Jbeta primers. The table came from immunoSEQ multiplex PCR; TCRdb's copy has only in-frame clones and leaves some out. The sample carries 200,000 to 250,000 clones, just under 85% recorded once. V was pared by 5 bases and J by 7 bases, with 15 bases between. CDR3 size: 14 residues. Germline CDR1 and CDR2: KGHSH and LQKENI. Study conclusions and caveats: Presence/absence analyses assumed roughly uniform sequencing depth across donors, which may not hold. An analysis that was carried out later associated approximately 15,000 TCR beta sequences with HLA alleles at 0.05 false discovery rate.

The sample taken for sequencing was PBMCs. The clonotype comes from a woman in her 40s in good health and CMV-seronegative. The chain uses TRBV18 and TRBJ2-1; possibly TRBD1 for D (5 bases). The CDR3 sequence: CASSSTNQGNEQFF. The DNA for the CDR3 is TGTGCCAGCTCATCTACCAATCAGGGAAATGAGCAGTTCTTC. The entire variable domain, with the rest obtained from reference TRBV18 and TRBJ2-1, is as follows: NAGVMQNPRHLVRRRGQEARLRCSPMKGHSHVYWYRQLPEEGLKFMVYLQKENIIDESGMPKERFSAEFPKEGPSILRIQQVVRGDSAAYFCASSSTNQGNEQFFGPGTRLTVL.